This T cell receptor beta chain was recorded in a study of cytomegalovirus exposure and HLA in healthy donors. With regard to this clone: The antigen remains unidentified.

Study results and caveats: Cytomegalovirus-associated status was assigned to some 180 TCR beta chains. Donors belonging to an Asian-associated ancestry cluster reportedly showed fewer N-insertions in productive TCRs than the approximately 670-donor mean, according to what a later analysis found. A prior analysis recorded that most TCR beta V segments were productive about 90% or about 30% of the time.

PCR was performed using 60 Vbeta and 13 Jbeta primers. Generated by immunoSEQ multiplex PCR, the TCRdb table keeps only in-frame clones and is missing some. The sample contains tens of thousands of clones, 55% to 80% of which appear only once. Germline loops: CDR1 SGHTA, CDR2 FQGNSA. The CDR3 has 14 residues. V lost 1 base and J lost 2, with 9 bases in between. V is TRBV7-2 and J is TRBJ2-7, with D perhaps matching TRBD2 (5 bases). This clonotype was obtained from a woman aged 50 to 60 in good health and CMV-seronegative. Source material: PBMCs. The CDR3 sequence: CASSLGGLTYEQYF. DNA of the CDR3: TGTGCCAGCAGCTTAGGTGGACTTACCTACGAGCAGTACTTC. The full variable domain, its missing parts supplied by reference TRBV7-2 and TRBJ2-7, is GAGVSQSPSNKVTEKGKDVELRCDPISGHTALYWYRQSLGQGLEFLIYFQGNSAPDKSGLPSDRFSAERTGGSVSTLTIQRTQQEDSAVYLCASSLGGLTYEQYFGPGTRLTVT.